The 15 T cell receptor beta chains given below trace back to one sample, sequenced in a study of T-cell memory formation after mild COVID-19. One entry per CDR3 protein results from TCRdb running MiXCR on the 5' RACE reads. Of approximately 180,000 distinct CDR3 sequences listed, 15% to 20% are singletons. The sample comprised PBMCs or a T cell subset sorted from them (not recorded which). The receptors were gathered from an adult woman who had mild COVID-19 (a few samples of this study predate the infection). Cell type and time point are not known.

This clonotype has more than one count but fewer than ten. J is TRBJ2-7 and V is TRBV15, with D possibly being TRBD2 (5 bases). The CDR3 is made up of 13 amino acids. Germline-derived CDR1 and CDR2 are LNHNV and YYDKDF (reference sequence). Trimming removed 3 bases at V and 7 bases at J, with 13 bases between. Here the CDR3 DNA reads TGTGCCACCAGCAGGACTCTAGGCGGGGAGCAGTACTTC. Its translation is CATSRTLGGEQYF.

This clonotype came up a few times. V is TRBV20-1 and J is TRBJ1-4, with D perhaps TRBD1 (5 bases). V lost 4 bases, J lost 7 bases, and 10 bases lay in between. The CDR3 spans 12 residues. Per germline, CDR1 DFQATT and CDR2 SNEGSKA (reference sequence). This CDR3 is CSANQGREKLFF. The DNA for the CDR3 is TGCAGTGCTAACCAGGGCCGTGAAAAACTGTTTTTT.

J is TRBJ2-1 and V is TRBV29-1; D might be TRBD2 (6 bases). V was cut by 7 bases and J by 4 bases, with 14 bases left in between. The CDR3 runs 13 residues. CDR1 and CDR2 from the germline V gene are SQVTM and ANQGSEA. CDR3 coding DNA: TGCAGCGGGGGCGGGGCGGCTTACAATGAGCAGTTCTTC. It yields the protein CSGGGAAYNEQFF.

The gene calls are TRBV12-3 or TRBV12-4 and TRBJ2-3; tentative D call: TRBD2 (6 bases). The CDR3 runs 15 residues. The V end was cut by 6 bases, the J end by 0 bases, with 13 bases between. In DNA form, the CDR3 reads TGTGCCAGCAGCACGGGAGCTCTCAGCACAGATACGCAGTATTTT. The encoded protein is CASSTGALSTDTQYF.

This clonotype was counted at least ten times. The chain links TRBV6-2 or TRBV6-3 to TRBJ1-5; no firm D call. This CDR3 spans 12 amino acids. V lost 8 bases and J 7 bases, leaving 12 bases between the germline ends. Germline CDR1 is MNHEY and CDR2 is SVGEGT. The CDR3, as DNA: TGTGCCAGCGAAGTGCCGGGACAGCCCCAGCATTTT. It codes for CASEVPGQPQHF.

This clonotype was recorded a few times. The gene calls are TRBV5-6 and TRBJ2-4; 7 bases align to TRBD2. Germline V lookup: CDR1 SGHDT, CDR2 YYEEEE. Trimming removed 0 bases from V and 1 base from J; junction bases left unmatched: 7. This CDR3 spans 17 amino acids. CDR3 nucleotide sequence: TGTGCCAGCAGCTTGGATCGGGGAGGGGAGGCCAAAAACATTCAGTACTTC. It specifies CASSLDRGGEAKNIQYF.

This chain connects TRBV7-9 to TRBJ1-2; 9 bases map to TRBD1. The CDR3 spans 14 residues. V was clipped by 1 base and J by 8 bases; unmatched bases: 5. Germline loops: CDR1 SEHNR, CDR2 FQNEAQ (reference sequence). The CDR3 nucleotides are TGTGCCAGCAGCTTAGGGGACAGGGTTTTCGGCTACACCTTC. Protein product: CASSLGDRVFGYTF.

This chain uses TRBV5-1 with TRBJ1-1; the D is unclear. This CDR3 has 13 amino acids. V shed 0 bases and J shed 3 bases, with 6 bases lying between them. Germline CDR1 reads SGHRS; CDR2 reads YFSETQ. CDR3 amino acids: CASSLVGDTEAFF. CDR3 in DNA: TGCGCCAGCAGCTTGGTCGGGGACACTGAAGCTTTCTTT.

The chain uses TRBV6-6 and TRBJ1-2; D gene uncertain. Trimming shortened V by 6 bases and J by 4 bases, and 18 bases separated the two germline ends. Germline V gives CDR1 MNHNY, CDR2 SVGAGI (reference sequence). This CDR3 region has 15 residues. The CDR3 protein is CASSRNERSLYGYTF. The CDR3 DNA sequence: TGTGCCAGCAGCAGAAATGAGAGATCGCTCTATGGCTACACCTTC.

The CDR3 loop reads CASSKGVRNTDTQYF. DNA of the CDR3: TGTGCCAGCAGCAAAGGGGTCAGAAACACAGATACGCAGTATTTT. The chain employs TRBV21-1 and TRBJ2-3. TRBV21-1 is deemed a pseudogene. This CDR3 has 15 amino acids.

Here the CDR3 reads CASTLSRGTSTEKLFF. The CDR3 bases are TGTGCCAGCACCCTAAGCAGGGGAACCTCAACCGAAAAACTGTTTTTT. The chain joins TRBV12-3 or TRBV12-4 to TRBJ1-4, with D possibly matching TRBD1 (6 bases). The CDR3 is 16 residues long. V was pared by 7 bases and J by 8 bases, with 23 bases between.

The V gene is TRBV20-1, the J gene TRBJ2-6; TRBD1 is a possible D gene (5 bases). Trimming left V 2 bases short and J 2 bases short, with 7 bases between. The germline CDR1 and CDR2 sequences are DFQATT and SNEGSKA (reference sequence). This CDR3 contains 14 residues. The CDR3 nucleotides are TGCAGTGCTAGACAGGGAACTGGGGCCAACGTCCTGACTTTC. Its protein product is CSARQGTGANVLTF.

V usage is TRBV20-1 and J usage is TRBJ2-2, with D maybe TRBD2 (6 bases). V was trimmed by 2 bases and J by 4 bases, leaving 14 bases between them. The CDR3 loop spans 15 amino acids. CDR1 and CDR2 from the germline V gene are DFQATT and SNEGSKA (reference sequence). The CDR3 DNA is TGCAGTGCTAGACCGGAGGGCCGGGGCACCGGGGAGCTGTTTTTT. The encoded protein is CSARPEGRGTGELFF.

J is TRBJ1-3 and V is TRBV7-6; D is undetermined. This CDR3 spans 16 amino acids. Between the trimmed V and J ends, which lost 0 bases and 2 bases, there was a span of 11 bases. Germline V CDR1 and CDR2: SGHVS, FNYEAQ. CDR3 sequence (DNA): TGTGCCAGCAGCTTAGCGTTAAGAGCAGCTGGAAACACCATATATTTT. This codes for CASSLALRAAGNTIYF.

The J gene is TRBJ1-2, the V gene TRBV11-2; no firm D call. The germline V gene encodes CDR1 SGHAT and CDR2 FQNNGV. V lost 6 bases, J lost 4 bases, and 12 bases lay in between. The CDR3 is 13 residues long. This CDR3 reads CASSEWGGYGYTF. CDR3 nucleotides: TGTGCCAGCAGTGAATGGGGTGGCTATGGCTACACCTTC.